This T cell receptor beta chain was recorded in a study of T-cell reconstitution after alpha-beta-depleted transplantation in children. The CDR3 spans 14 residues. CDR1 SGDLS and CDR2 YYNGEE come from the germline V gene. The V and J ends lost 2 bases and 7 bases, in that order; junction bases with no gene match: 6. During its preparation, the TCRbeta library received unique molecular identifiers. TCRdb independently ran MiXCR on the PCR reads; one entry per CDR3 protein. The sample holds a few hundred thousand distinct CDR3 sequences, more than 20% seen once. Study-level points and caveats: Several patients had high TCRbeta diversity at day 60; it came from surviving recipient T cells and thymic progenitors. It was newly produced T cells that mostly accounted for T-cell counts and diversity one year after transplant.

Note on this clonotype: Its antigen is not known.

The gene calls are TRBV9 and TRBJ2-7; 10 positions match TRBD1. Sequenced here: PBMCs, sampled before TCRalphabeta/CD19-depleted stem cell transplant. This receptor was obtained from a boy younger than two with Wiskott-Aldrich syndrome, due to receive a stem cell transplant. The CDR3 spells CASSVRQGAEEQYF. The CDR3 DNA reads as TGTGCCAGCAGCGTTCGACAGGGGGCGGAGGAGCAGTACTTC.